This T cell receptor beta chain is from a study of radiation and T cells in renal cell carcinoma. V shed 4 bases and J shed 0 bases, with 14 bases lying between them. CDR1 is SGHRS and CDR2 is YFSETQ in the germline V gene. This CDR3 spans 16 amino acids. Specified time point: blood 4 weeks post-SBRT, at nephrectomy. Treatment in this sample: 15 Gy SBRT to primary tumor, nephrectomy 4 weeks later. Nephrectomy followed 15 Gy stereotactic body radiation by 4 weeks. Clear cell pathology was present in this patient's renal cell carcinoma. With respect to this clone: No antigen is known for it.

Data came from immunoSEQ multiplex PCR; TCRdb stores just in-frame clones and leaves some out. The data show some 81,000 clones, roughly nine tenths seen once. The study, taken as a whole, reports: Baseline intratumoral clonotype presence is unknown without pretreatment biopsies. Top tumor clonotypes rose in blood 2 weeks post-radiation, then contracted.

The specimen comprised blood, sampled from a patient whose treatment included radiotherapy and nephrectomy. The source is a woman in her 70s with renal cell carcinoma. V and J are TRBV5-1 and TRBJ2-4; perhaps TRBD1 as D (6 bases). In DNA form, the CDR3 reads TGCGCCAGCAGCCCCGGGACATCCGAAGCCAAAAACATTCAGTACTTC. Amino acids: CASSPGTSEAKNIQYF. Full variable domain (missing parts from reference TRBV5-1 and TRBJ2-4): KAGVTQTPRYLIKTRGQQVTLSCSPISGHRSVSWYQQTPGQGLQFLFEYFSETQRNKGNFPGRFSGRQFSNSRSEMNVSTLELGDSALYLCASSPGTSEAKNIQYFGAGTRLSVL.